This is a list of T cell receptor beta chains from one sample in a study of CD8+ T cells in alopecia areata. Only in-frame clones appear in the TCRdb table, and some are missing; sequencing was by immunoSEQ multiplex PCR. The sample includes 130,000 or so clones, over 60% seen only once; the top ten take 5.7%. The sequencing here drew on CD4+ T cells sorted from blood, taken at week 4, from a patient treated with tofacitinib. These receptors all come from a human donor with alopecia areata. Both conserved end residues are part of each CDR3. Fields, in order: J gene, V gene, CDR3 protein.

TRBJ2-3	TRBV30	CAWTRLLGDTQYF
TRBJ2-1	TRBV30	CAWSETSGGYNEQFF
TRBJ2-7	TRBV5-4	CASSLGKTYEQYF
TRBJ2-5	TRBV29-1	CSVETGPQETQYF
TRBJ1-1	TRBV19	CASSTSGKETTEAFF
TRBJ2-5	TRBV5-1	CASSLAGGQETQYF
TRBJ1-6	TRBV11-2	CASRDVGSYNSPLHF
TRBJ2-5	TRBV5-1	CATGGGGLEETQYF
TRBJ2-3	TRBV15	CATKTVSTDTQYF
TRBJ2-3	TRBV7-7	CASTPPAPTQYF
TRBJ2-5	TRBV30	CAWSAEAGGPRETQYF
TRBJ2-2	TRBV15	CATSPPLGLAGAYTGELFF
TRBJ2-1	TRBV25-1	CASTFPGGNEQFF
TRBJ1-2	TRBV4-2	CASSPVPGRYGYTF
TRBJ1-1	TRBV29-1	CSVGLTVNTEAFF
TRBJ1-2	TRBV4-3	CASSQPETGTYGYTF
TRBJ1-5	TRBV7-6	CASSLGQGRIEPQHF
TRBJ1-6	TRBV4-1	CASSQWRRSPLHF
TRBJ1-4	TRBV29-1	CSVYASNEKLFF
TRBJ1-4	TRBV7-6	CASSFTQATNEKLFF
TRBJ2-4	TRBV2	CASSTDILAKNIQYF
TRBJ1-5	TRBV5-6	CASSPGEYRPQHF
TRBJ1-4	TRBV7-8	CASSLGELKKLFF
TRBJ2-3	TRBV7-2	CASSPVARDTQYF
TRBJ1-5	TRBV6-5	CASSYSGQGGNQPQHF
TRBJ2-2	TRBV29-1	CSVDSGNTGELFF
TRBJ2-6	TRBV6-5	CASSYSSGANVLTF
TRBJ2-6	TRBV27	CASRMVGPPLIGANVLTF
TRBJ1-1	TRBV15	CATSRGELNTEAFF
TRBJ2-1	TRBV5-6	CASSFDLGVYNEQFF
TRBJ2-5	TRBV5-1	CASSAQGQETQYF
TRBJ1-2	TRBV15	CATSTPGGRGNGYTF
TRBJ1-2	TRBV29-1	CSVDPTVNYGYTF
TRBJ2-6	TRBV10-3	CAIGKPTGGAGANVLTF
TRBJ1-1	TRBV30	CASYRGSGTEAFF
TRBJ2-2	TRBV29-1	CSVVRSGGDTGELFF
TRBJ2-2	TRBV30	CAWSDPRAGGELFF